This passage covers 27 T cell receptor beta chains from one sample sequenced in a study of CD8 T cells in Susac syndrome. Random hexamers were used to reverse transcribe an amount of roughly 0.45 to 1 ug RNA. TCRdb itself ran the immunoSEQ multiplex PCR reads through MiXCR, one entry per CDR3 protein. Altogether 84,000 or so distinct CDR3 sequences are present, approximately 95% being singletons, with the ten largest covering roughly 1%. The specimen sequenced was CD8+ T cells from PBMCs. The receptors here all came from a human donor with Susac syndrome.

This chain joins TRBV20-1 and TRBJ2-7, with 8 positions matching TRBD2. The CDR3 length is 14 residues. With 4 bases clipped from V and 2 bases from J, the junction kept 7 bases outside the gene matches. Germline V gene sequence: CDR1 DFQATT, CDR2 SNEGSKA (reference sequence). CDR3 bases: TGCAGTGCTACCGCGGGGGGACCCCCCTACGAGCAGTACTTC. It encodes CSATAGGPPYEQYF.

The chain uses TRBV20-1 and TRBJ2-4; no firm D call. Trimming stripped 1 base from V and 0 bases from J, with 19 bases between. Germline CDR1 is DFQATT and CDR2 is SNEGSKA (reference sequence). The CDR3 loop spans 18 amino acids. The CDR3 is CSARVLGMSVLAKNIQYF. DNA of the CDR3: TGCAGTGCTAGAGTCCTGGGGATGAGTGTACTAGCCAAAAACATTCAGTACTTC.

This clonotype appeared a few times. This sequence joins TRBV28 and TRBJ2-5; TRBD1 is a possible D gene (6 bases). Germline CDR1 and CDR2: MDHEN and SYDVKM. V shed 2 bases and J shed 5 bases, with 18 bases lying between them. This CDR3 is 16 amino acids long. The CDR3 DNA sequence: TGTGCCAGCAGTTTAGAGGACAGCCACATGTGGGAGACCCAGTACTTC. Translated, it gives CASSLEDSHMWETQYF.

This chain joins TRBV30 and TRBJ2-3, with 13 nucleotides matching TRBD2. The CDR3 extends over 18 amino acids. The germline V gene encodes CDR1 GTSNPN and CDR2 SVGIG (reference sequence). V lost 0 bases to trimming and J lost 3 bases; unmatched junction nucleotides: 9. CDR3 protein: CAWSVLLGLAGATDTQYF. The CDR3 DNA reads as TGTGCCTGGAGTGTCCTCCTCGGACTAGCGGGAGCAACAGATACGCAGTATTTT.

This clonotype appeared a single time. The rearrangement joins TRBV12-3 or TRBV12-4 to TRBJ1-2, with D possibly matching TRBD1 (5 bases). V was pared by 1 base and J by 6 bases, with 15 bases between. This CDR3 region has 15 residues. CDR3 sequence reads: CASSLGQSKRDGYTF. The DNA of the CDR3 is TGTGCCAGCAGTTTAGGACAGTCCAAAAGGGATGGCTACACCTTC.

V gene TRBV3-1 combines with J gene TRBJ2-5; TRBD2 might be the D (5 bases). The germline gives CDR1 LGHDT, CDR2 YNNKEL (reference sequence). The ends were cut back, 0 bases at V and 2 bases at J, with 13 bases in the middle. This CDR3 is built from 16 residues. The CDR3, as DNA: TGTGCCAGCAGCCAAGACCGGGAAGGGAGACAAGAGACCCAGTACTTC. It encodes CASSQDREGRQETQYF.

The chain links TRBV24-1 to TRBJ2-2; D remains unclear. The CDR3 sequence is 12 residues long. From germline, CDR1 is KGHDR and CDR2 SFDVKD. The germline V and J ends were trimmed by 5 bases and 5 bases, with 5 bases remaining between them. CDR3 nucleotide sequence: TGTGCCACCAGTGTACGAACCGGGGAGCTGTTTTTT. It specifies CATSVRTGELFF.

The chain uses TRBV10-3 and TRBJ2-4, with D possibly being TRBD2 (5 bases). Germline V gene sequence: CDR1 ENHRY, CDR2 SYGVKD. Trimming stripped 6 bases from V and 8 bases from J, with 17 bases between. This CDR3 contains 14 residues. Here the CDR3 reads CAISSRDIGDIQYF. The DNA for the CDR3 is TGTGCCATCAGCTCCCGGGATATTGGAGACATTCAGTACTTC.

The rearrangement links TRBV5-1 to TRBJ1-2; 9 bases are shared with TRBD1. The V and J ends lost 7 bases and 7 bases, in that order; junction bases with no gene match: 8. The CDR3 runs 13 residues. CDR1 and CDR2 (germline): SGHRS, YFSETQ. CDR3: CASGTGTGSGYTF. In nucleotides, the CDR3 is TGCGCCAGCGGGACCGGGACAGGGAGTGGCTACACCTTC.

This clonotype was recorded once. The rearrangement joins TRBV4-2 to TRBJ2-1; D remains ambiguous. Trimming shortened V by 0 bases and J by 6 bases, and 6 bases separated the two germline ends. The CDR3 runs 13 residues. Germline V gene lookup returns CDR1 LGHNA and CDR2 YNFKEQ. CDR3 DNA: TGTGCCAGCAGCCAAGAACGGTCCAATGAGCAGTTCTTC. This translates into CASSQERSNEQFF.

This clonotype has a single count. The chain combines TRBV6-1 with TRBJ1-3; possibly TRBD1 for D (5 bases). The CDR3 length is 16 residues. CDR1 is MNHNS and CDR2 is SASEGT in the germline V gene. Trimming removed 6 bases at V and 0 bases at J, with 15 bases between. The CDR3 bases are TGTGCCAGCAGCACTGGGCAGGGCTTCTCTGGAAACACCATATATTTT. This codes for CASSTGQGFSGNTIYF.

The gene calls are TRBV20-1 and TRBJ2-3; 8 bases map to TRBD2. V gave up 3 bases and J gave up 4 bases; unmatched junction bases: 6. The CDR3 contains 14 residues. Germline V lookup: CDR1 DFQATT, CDR2 SNEGSKA (reference sequence). CDR3: CSARSGSLPDTQYF. The CDR3 DNA follows: TGCAGTGCTAGGAGCGGGAGCTTGCCAGATACGCAGTATTTT.

The chain has TRBV7-2 and TRBJ2-5, with D tentatively TRBD2 (6 bases). The CDR3 totals 14 residues. V was shortened by 4 bases and J by 5 bases, with 14 bases between the two germline ends. Germline CDR1 reads SGHTA; CDR2 reads FQGNSA. DNA for the CDR3: TGTGCCAGCAGCTGGGGGGAGGAGGGGGAGACCCAGTACTTC. Amino acid sequence: CASSWGEEGETQYF.

The chain joins TRBV7-8 to TRBJ2-7; 8 nucleotides agree with TRBD1. Germline V gives CDR1 SGHVS, CDR2 FQNEAQ. The CDR3 extends over 14 amino acids. The V and J ends lost 4 bases and 2 bases, in that order; junction bases with no gene match: 4. CDR3 sequence reads: CASSSDRDAYEQYF. The CDR3 nucleotides read TGTGCCAGCAGCTCGGACAGGGATGCCTACGAGCAGTACTTC. Drawing the rest from reference TRBV7-8 and TRBJ2-7, the complete variable domain is GAGVSQSPRYKVAKRGQDVALRCDPISGHVSLFWYQQALGQGPEFLTYFQNEAQLDKSGLPSDRFFAERPEGSVSTLKIQRTQQEDSAVYLCASSSDRDAYEQYFGPGTRLTVT.

V and J are TRBV12-3 or TRBV12-4 and TRBJ2-1; 11 bases match TRBD2. With 7 bases clipped from V and 5 bases from J, the junction kept 4 bases outside the gene matches. The CDR3 is 14 residues long. Here the CDR3 DNA reads TGTGCCAGCACCATACTAGCGGGGGACAATGAGCAGTTCTTC. Translating it yields CASTILAGDNEQFF.

On this clonotype: The junction departs from germline at one end; a sequencing error may be responsible. This chain connects TRBV7-3 to TRBJ2-7, with D possibly TRBD2 on 6 matching bases. The CDR3 consists of 14 residues. CDR1 is SGHTA and CDR2 is FQGTGA in the germline V gene. The chain's CDR3 is CASSSLGGSSEQYF. The CDR3 region has the DNA TGTGCCAGCAGCTCCCTCGGGGGTTCCTCCGAGCAGTACTTC.

The V call is TRBV10-2, the J call TRBJ2-3; TRBD1 matches at 9 bases. V was pared by 5 bases and J by 5 bases, with 14 bases of the junction left unmatched. This CDR3 region has 17 residues. The germline V gene encodes CDR1 WSHSY and CDR2 SAAADI. CDR3 nucleotides: TGCGCCAGCAGTCCTAAACTCCCGGGACAGGGCATAGATACGCAGTATTTT. Its translation is CASSPKLPGQGIDTQYF.

This chain links TRBV12-3 or TRBV12-4 with TRBJ1-2; D ambiguous. Trimming shortened V by 3 bases and J by 6 bases, and 11 bases separated the two germline ends. The length of the CDR3 is 13 residues. The CDR3 here is CASSFFDSDGYTF. DNA of the CDR3: TGTGCCAGCAGTTTCTTTGACTCTGATGGCTACACCTTC.

The genes are TRBV19 and TRBJ2-7; D perhaps matches TRBD1 (6 bases). V dropped 3 bases and J dropped 2 bases, with 11 bases sitting between them. CDR1 and CDR2 from the germline V gene are LNHDA and SQIVND (reference sequence). There are 14 residues in the CDR3. The CDR3 DNA reads TGTGCCAGTAGTATGCAGGGGCGGACCTACGAGCAGTACTTC. Amino acid sequence: CASSMQGRTYEQYF.

J is TRBJ2-5 and V is TRBV18, with D hard to call. This CDR3 spans 13 amino acids. The V end was cut by 2 bases, the J end by 2 bases, with 6 bases between. CDR1 and CDR2 from the germline V gene are KGHSH and LQKENI. This CDR3 reads CASSPGGQETQYF. In DNA, the CDR3 is TGTGCCAGCTCACCAGGCGGTCAAGAGACCCAGTACTTC. Looking up the rest from reference TRBV18 and TRBJ2-5 gives the full variable domain: NAGVMQNPRHLVRRRGQEARLRCSPMKGHSHVYWYRQLPEEGLKFMVYLQKENIIDESGMPKERFSAEFPKEGPSILRIQQVVRGDSAAYFCASSPGGQETQYFGPGTRLLVL.

The chain employs TRBV28 and TRBJ2-1; D remains ambiguous. Germline-derived CDR1 and CDR2 are MDHEN and SYDVKM. V was clipped by 6 bases and J by 7 bases, with 13 bases between them. This CDR3 is built from 13 residues. The CDR3 protein is CASSRLVRNEQFF. CDR3 sequence (DNA): TGTGCCAGCAGCCGACTCGTCAGGAATGAGCAGTTCTTC.

The rearrangement uses TRBV28 and TRBJ2-5; 7 bases align to TRBD1. With V trimmed by 4 bases and J by 6 bases, 5 bases remained unmatched. The CDR3 is 13 amino acids. From germline, CDR1 is MDHEN and CDR2 SYDVKM. The CDR3 sequence: CASSSSDRKTQYF. CDR3 nucleotide sequence: TGTGCCAGCAGTTCCTCGGACAGGAAGACCCAGTACTTC.

The chain recombines TRBV20-1 with TRBJ2-7; D is ambiguous. V lost 5 bases to trimming and J lost 0 bases, with 17 bases between them. Germline V gene data show CDR1 as DFQATT and CDR2 as SNEGSKA (reference sequence). This CDR3 is 15 amino acids long. CDR3 residues: CSAAGWTATSYEQYF. The CDR3 bases are TGCAGTGCTGCCGGGTGGACCGCGACCTCCTACGAGCAGTACTTC.

This rearrangement joins TRBV5-4 to TRBJ2-7; D remains unclear. Germline lookup yields CDR1 SGHNT and CDR2 YYREEE (reference sequence). V lost 4 bases and J lost 5, with 19 bases in between. The CDR3 is 15 residues long. In nucleotides, the CDR3 is TGTGCCAGCAGCCCCGGGTCTCACCTGTCGAACGAGCAGTACTTC. Translation: CASSPGSHLSNEQYF.

J is TRBJ2-5 and V is TRBV6-1, with 8 bases fitting TRBD1. Germline-derived CDR1 and CDR2 are MNHNS and SASEGT. The junction had 10 bases not matched to a gene; V was cut back by 2 bases and J by 5 bases. CDR3 length equals 16 residues. The CDR3 spells CASSELAGGEDETQYF. DNA for the CDR3: TGTGCCAGCAGTGAACTGGCAGGGGGCGAGGATGAGACCCAGTACTTC.

This clonotype was detected only once. J is TRBJ2-5 and V is TRBV4-3, with TRBD2 matching 8 bases. V lost 1 base, J lost 1 base, and 11 bases stayed unmatched. Germline V gene lookup returns CDR1 LGHNA and CDR2 YSLEER. The CDR3 is 18 residues long. The CDR3 DNA follows: TGCGCCAGCAGCCAAGCACTAGCGGAAATCCTCTCCCAAGAGACCCAGTACTTC. Its translation: CASSQALAEILSQETQYF.

The rearrangement links TRBV12-3 or TRBV12-4 to TRBJ2-5, with D hard to call. The CDR3 length is 13 residues. V lost 3 bases and J 7 bases, leaving 12 bases between the germline ends. The CDR3 coding sequence is TGTGCCAGCAGTTTGACGGACGTAACGACCCAGTACTTC. As protein: CASSLTDVTTQYF.